The sequence of this TCR beta chain was determined in a study of shared clonotypes between healthy human individuals. CDR3 length: 15 amino acids. The germline CDR1 and CDR2 sequences are SGHDT and YYEEEE. V shed 4 bases and J shed 1 base, with 14 bases lying between them. Study-level findings and limits: Collection of samples was limited to blood; tissue repertoires likely differ.

Genomic DNA of unsorted samples came from about 100 million PBMCs. Every unsorted PBMC PCR replicate was loaded with around 270 ng DNA, roughly 32,000 T cell genomes. In the authors' methods: ImmunoSEQ junction-only sequences lacked quality scores, so their filtering differed. TCRdb's copy holds only in-frame clones and misses some; the assay was immunoSEQ multiplex PCR. V and J calls plus clone size are reproduced from that table; the DNA served to infer D and trimming. This sample has about 470,000 clones; roughly 77% occur once, and the top ten carry roughly an eighth. Concerning this clone itself: Its antigen is not identified.

The source of this sequence is a woman aged 35 to 49 in good health. Some clones in this sample may be carry-over from other donors' samples. The chain has TRBV5-6 and TRBJ1-2; tentatively, D is TRBD1 (6 bases). The sample taken for sequencing was PBMCs. CDR3: CASSPGQTSNYGYTF. The CDR3 DNA is TGTGCCAGCAGCCCTGGACAGACAAGTAACTATGGCTACACCTTC.